The 18 T cell receptor beta chains presented below share a single source sample, sequenced in a study of cytomegalovirus exposure and HLA in healthy donors. PCR used 60 Vbeta primers and 13 Jbeta primers. Generated by immunoSEQ multiplex PCR, the TCRdb table keeps only in-frame clones and is missing some. This sample yields a few hundred thousand clones, of which around 80% are seen a single time; approximately 2.8% belongs to the top ten. Sample: PBMCs. The receptors were gathered from a man younger than 45 in good health and CMV-seronegative.

The chain uses TRBV6-5 and TRBJ1-2; D possibly corresponds to TRBD1 (5 bases). Germline loops: CDR1 MNHEY, CDR2 SVGAGI. The V end lost 4 bases, the J end lost 3 bases, and 18 bases lay between the germline ends. The CDR3 runs 16 residues. This CDR3 is CASSSTTLGAHYGYTF. CDR3 DNA: TGTGCCAGCAGTTCCACGACTCTTGGGGCTCACTATGGCTACACCTTC.

The chain uses TRBV6-1 and TRBJ1-1, with 8 bases matching TRBD1. This CDR3 comprises 15 residues. The V gene end was trimmed by 3 bases and the J gene end by 5 bases; junction bases not matched to a gene: 8. Germline V gene sequence: CDR1 MNHNS, CDR2 SASEGT. The CDR3 nucleotides are TGTGCCAGCAGTGAGAGGGGACAGGCGATAACTGAAGCTTTCTTT. It encodes CASSERGQAITEAFF.

The chain joins TRBV7-3 to TRBJ1-1; D is ambiguous. The CDR3 is 15 residues long. CDR1 is SGHTA and CDR2 is FQGTGA in the germline V gene. Trimming shortened V by 1 base and J by 10 bases, and 19 bases separated the two germline ends. The CDR3 nucleotides are TGTGCCAGCAGCTTAAAGCGTCGGTCCGGAAAGTTAGCTTTCTTT. This encodes CASSLKRRSGKLAFF.

The gene calls are TRBV7-8 and TRBJ2-3; weak D call: TRBD2 (6 bases). The V end lost 5 bases, the J end lost 6 bases, and 27 bases lay between the germline ends. This CDR3 has 18 residues. CDR1 is SGHVS, CDR2 FQNEAQ, per germline. This chain's CDR3 is CASSPPLGRRVGVDTQYF. The CDR3, as DNA: TGTGCCAGCAGCCCGCCCTTGGGGAGGAGAGTGGGCGTGGATACGCAGTATTTT.

The chain couples TRBV6-6 to TRBJ1-1, with D unclear. V was trimmed by 6 bases and J by 1 base, leaving 9 bases between them. The germline CDR1 and CDR2 sequences are MNHNY and SVGAGI (reference sequence). The CDR3 has 13 residues. In nucleotides, the CDR3 is TGTGCCAGCAGCTTCAGGCGGAACACTGAAGCTTTCTTT. This encodes CASSFRRNTEAFF.

A single count supports this clone. This chain joins TRBV5-4 and TRBJ2-3; TRBD2 matches at 8 bases. The V gene's germline CDR1 is SGHNT and CDR2 YYREEE (reference sequence). CDR3 length equals 15 residues. Trimming removed 3 bases from V and 1 base from J; junction bases left unmatched: 4. The CDR3, as DNA: TGTGCCAGCAGCTCGGATAGCGGGGGCACAGATACGCAGTATTTT. It encodes CASSSDSGGTDTQYF.

Concerning this clone itself: An end of the junction differs from the germline gene, which may be a read error. The CDR3 is CASSLPLARQEVF. CDR3 DNA sequence: TGTGCCAGCAGCTTACCCTTGGCTCGTCAGGAGGTCTTC. The chain combines TRBV5-6 with TRBJ2-1, with D possibly being TRBD2 (5 bases). CDR1 is SGHDT, CDR2 YYEEEE, per germline. The CDR3 is made up of 13 amino acids.

The chain is built from TRBV6-5 and TRBJ2-5, with 7 bases that match TRBD2. Per germline, CDR1 MNHEY and CDR2 SVGAGI. The length of the CDR3 is 15 residues. Unmatched junction bases numbered 9, after V lost 6 bases and J lost 2 bases. The CDR3 here is CASSLVGGSQETQYF. CDR3 bases: TGTGCCAGCAGCTTAGTCGGGGGGAGTCAAGAGACCCAGTACTTC.

The V call is TRBV5-6, the J call TRBJ1-3; tentative D call: TRBD1 (5 bases). Trimming took off 5 bases at V and 4 bases at J, with 10 bases between the two ends. Germline V lookup: CDR1 SGHDT, CDR2 YYEEEE. The CDR3 runs to 13 residues. The CDR3 DNA is TGTGCCAGCAGAGCCGGGGGGGGAAACACCATATATTTT. It is translated as CASRAGGGNTIYF.

This sequence joins TRBV29-1 and TRBJ2-3, with D perhaps TRBD1 (6 bases). Germline V CDR1 and CDR2: SQVTM, ANQGSEA. V lost 2 bases to trimming and J lost 0 bases, with 6 bases between them. This CDR3 is built from 13 residues. The CDR3 nucleotides are TGCAGCGTTGAACAGGGGAGCACAGATACGCAGTATTTT. Translation: CSVEQGSTDTQYF.

V usage is TRBV28 and J usage is TRBJ1-1; D gene uncertain. Trimming removed 5 bases at V and 0 bases at J, with 10 bases between. From germline, CDR1 is MDHEN and CDR2 SYDVKM. This CDR3 region has 14 residues. This CDR3 is CASSEYRVNTEAFF. The DNA of the CDR3 is TGTGCCAGCAGTGAGTACCGGGTGAACACTGAAGCTTTCTTT.

This clone was found once. The V gene is TRBV6-5, the J gene TRBJ2-7; possible D gene TRBD2, 6 bases. Germline assignment: CDR1 MNHEY and CDR2 SVGAGI. V was trimmed by 0 bases and J by 2 bases, leaving 14 bases between them. This CDR3 has 16 amino acids. The CDR3 reads CASSYSRFGGTYEQYF. The DNA of the CDR3 is TGTGCCAGCAGTTACTCACGTTTCGGGGGTACCTACGAGCAGTACTTC.

This clone was seen more than once but under ten times. CDR3 protein: CASSVALGYEQYF. The CDR3 nucleotides are TGTGCCAGCAGCGTAGCTCTCGGCTACGAGCAGTACTTC. This chain uses TRBV9 with TRBJ2-7; no clear D. The ends were cut back, 0 bases at V and 3 bases at J, with 7 bases in the middle. The CDR3 is 13 amino acids. CDR1 is SGDLS, CDR2 YYNGEE, per germline. The variable domain in full, with the rest retrieved from reference TRBV9 and TRBJ2-7, is DSGVTQTPKHLITATGQRVTLRCSPRSGDLSVYWYQQSLDQGLQFLIQYYNGEERAKGNILERFSAQQFPDLHSELNLSSLELGDSALYFCASSVALGYEQYFGPGTRLTVT.

The chain employs TRBV28 and TRBJ2-7, with 7 bases that match TRBD1. The CDR3 has 19 residues. Germline V gene lookup returns CDR1 MDHEN and CDR2 SYDVKM. The V segment lost 1 base and the J segment 2 bases; nucleotides outside the gene matches: 17. The CDR3 reads CASSLYPPSTGINTYEQYF. CDR3 coding DNA: TGTGCCAGCAGTTTATACCCCCCCTCGACAGGGATAAATACCTACGAGCAGTACTTC.

V and J are TRBV6-1 and TRBJ1-2, with 7 bases identical to TRBD1. The V and J ends lost 2 bases and 4 bases, in that order; junction bases with no gene match: 7. The CDR3 sequence is 15 residues long. Germline lookup yields CDR1 MNHNS and CDR2 SASEGT. CDR3: CASSETGVPAYGYTF. DNA for the CDR3: TGTGCCAGCAGTGAAACAGGGGTCCCGGCCTATGGCTACACCTTC.

The J gene is TRBJ2-3, the V gene TRBV19, with 8 bases that match TRBD1. V shed 4 bases, J shed 1 base, and the junction held 4 bases outside the gene matches. The CDR3 contains 15 residues. CDR1 and CDR2 (germline): LNHDA, SQIVND (reference sequence). The CDR3 DNA is TGTGCCAGTAGTAAGGACAGGGACGGCACAGATACGCAGTATTTT. It yields the protein CASSKDRDGTDTQYF.

This chain connects TRBV2 to TRBJ1-5, with D perhaps matching TRBD1 (5 bases). The CDR3 consists of 15 residues. The germline V and J ends were trimmed by 6 bases and 8 bases, with 20 bases remaining between them. CDR1 is SNHLY and CDR2 is FYNNEI in the germline V gene. The CDR3 DNA follows: TGTGCCAGCAGCTCGATCGGTGGGGGGGGAGAGCCCCAGCATTTT. It codes for CASSSIGGGGEPQHF.

This sequence joins TRBV6-6 and TRBJ1-5; D is undetermined. This CDR3 is built from 15 residues. V shed 2 bases and J shed 4 bases, with 12 bases lying between them. CDR1 and CDR2 from the germline V gene are MNHNY and SVGAGI (reference sequence). DNA for the CDR3: TGTGCCAGCAGTTACGTTCCTCAGGTGAATCAGCCCCAGCATTTT. Amino acids: CASSYVPQVNQPQHF.